The clone carrying this TCR beta chain was detected once. The data derive from a study of blood T cell repertoires in COVID-19. Study summary: From T cells, B-cell-depleted T cells, or PBMCs came the material, which was cDNA or gDNA.

Enrollees, about 18 to 95 years old, lived in about two dozen US areas. Cohorts were determined from participant-reported clinical history. Individuals in the exposed group had encountered a COVID-19 case within 2 weeks preceding study entry. Looked up from germline, CDR1 is DFQATT and CDR2 is SNEGSKA (reference sequence). This CDR3 has 11 amino acids. V lost 5 bases and J lost 8, with 12 bases in between. Assay: immunoSEQ multiplex PCR; the TCRdb copy retains only in-frame clones and omits some. This sample carries over 200,000 clones, approximately 89% of them seen once, and the ten largest clones take roughly 3.7%.

V gene TRBV20-1 combines with J gene TRBJ1-1, with a possible D match to TRBD1 (6 bases). This clonotype was sampled from a woman aged 25-40 years who had been exposed to COVID-19. Material for sequencing was PBMCs or T cells enriched from blood (not recorded which). CDR3 DNA: TGCAGTGCTCTCGCGGACAGAGAAGCTTTCTTT. Translation gives CSALADREAFF.